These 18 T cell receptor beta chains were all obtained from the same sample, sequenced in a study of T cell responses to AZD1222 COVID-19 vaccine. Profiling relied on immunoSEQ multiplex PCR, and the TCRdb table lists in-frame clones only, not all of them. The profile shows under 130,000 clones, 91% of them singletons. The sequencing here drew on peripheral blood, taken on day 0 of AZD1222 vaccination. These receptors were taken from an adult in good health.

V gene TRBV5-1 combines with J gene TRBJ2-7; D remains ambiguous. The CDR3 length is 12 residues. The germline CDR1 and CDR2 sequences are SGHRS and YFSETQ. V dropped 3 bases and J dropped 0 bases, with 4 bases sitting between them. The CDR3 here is CASSSLSYEQYF. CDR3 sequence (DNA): TGCGCCAGCAGCTCCCTCTCCTACGAGCAGTACTTC.

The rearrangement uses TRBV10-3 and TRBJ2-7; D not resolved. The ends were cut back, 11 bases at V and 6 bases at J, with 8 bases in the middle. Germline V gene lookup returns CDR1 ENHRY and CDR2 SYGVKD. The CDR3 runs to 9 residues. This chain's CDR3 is CAERSEQYF. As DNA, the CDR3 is TGTGCCGAGAGATCCGAGCAGTACTTC.

The CDR3 DNA is TGTGCCAGCAGCCAGGAACCAGCGGGGGCCAAAAACATTCAGTACTTC. This gives the protein CASSQEPAGAKNIQYF. V and J are TRBV3-1 (or the pseudogene TRBV3-2) and TRBJ2-4, with 7 bases lining up with TRBD2. Germline assignment: CDR1 LGHDT and CDR2 YNNKEL (reference sequence). The trim removed 3 bases at V and 1 base at J, leaving 6 bases unmatched. The CDR3 totals 16 residues.

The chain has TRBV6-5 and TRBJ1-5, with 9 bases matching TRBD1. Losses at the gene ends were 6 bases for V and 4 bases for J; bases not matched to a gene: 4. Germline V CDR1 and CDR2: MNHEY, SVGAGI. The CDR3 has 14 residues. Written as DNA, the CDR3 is TGTGCCAGCAGGTCCGGGACAGGGAATCAGCCCCAGCATTTT. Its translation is CASRSGTGNQPQHF.

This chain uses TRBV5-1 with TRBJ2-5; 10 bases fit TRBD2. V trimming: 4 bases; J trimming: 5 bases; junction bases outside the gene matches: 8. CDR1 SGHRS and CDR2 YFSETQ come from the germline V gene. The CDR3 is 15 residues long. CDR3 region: CASSQAGGREETQYF. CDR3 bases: TGCGCCAGCAGCCAAGCGGGAGGGAGGGAGGAGACCCAGTACTTC.

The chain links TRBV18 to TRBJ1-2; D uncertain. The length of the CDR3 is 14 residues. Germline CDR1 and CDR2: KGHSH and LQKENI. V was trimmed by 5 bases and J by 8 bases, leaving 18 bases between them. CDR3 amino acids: CASSAGEATIGYTF. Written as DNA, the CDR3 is TGTGCCAGCTCAGCCGGGGAGGCCACTATCGGCTACACCTTC. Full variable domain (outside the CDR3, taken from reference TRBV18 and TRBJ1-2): NAGVMQNPRHLVRRRGQEARLRCSPMKGHSHVYWYRQLPEEGLKFMVYLQKENIIDESGMPKERFSAEFPKEGPSILRIQQVVRGDSAAYFCASSAGEATIGYTFGSGTRLTVV.

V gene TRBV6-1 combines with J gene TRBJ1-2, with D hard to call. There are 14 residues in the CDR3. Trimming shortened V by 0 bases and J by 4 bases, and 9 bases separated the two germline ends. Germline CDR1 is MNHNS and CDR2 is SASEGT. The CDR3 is CASSEAWVSYGYTF. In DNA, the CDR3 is TGTGCCAGCAGTGAAGCGTGGGTTTCCTATGGCTACACCTTC.

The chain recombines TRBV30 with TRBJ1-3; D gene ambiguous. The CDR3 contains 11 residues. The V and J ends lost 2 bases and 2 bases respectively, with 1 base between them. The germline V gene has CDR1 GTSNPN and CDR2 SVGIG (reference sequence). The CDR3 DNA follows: TGTGCCTGGAGTACTGGAAACACCATATATTTT. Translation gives CAWSTGNTIYF.

In nucleotides, the CDR3 is TGTGCCATCAGTGAGTCAGGGAATTCACCCCTCCACTTT. It encodes CAISESGNSPLHF. The chain joins TRBV10-3 to TRBJ1-6; D is ambiguous. Germline values: CDR1 ENHRY, CDR2 SYGVKD. The CDR3 has 13 amino acids. The V and J ends lost 0 bases and 7 bases respectively, with 4 bases between them.

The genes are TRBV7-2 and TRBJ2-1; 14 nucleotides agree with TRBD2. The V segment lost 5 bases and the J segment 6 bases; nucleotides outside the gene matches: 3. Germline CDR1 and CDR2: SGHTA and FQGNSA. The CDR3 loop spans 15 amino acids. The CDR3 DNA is TGTGCCAGCAGCGTGGGACTAGCGGGAGTCAATGAGCAGTTCTTC. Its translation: CASSVGLAGVNEQFF.

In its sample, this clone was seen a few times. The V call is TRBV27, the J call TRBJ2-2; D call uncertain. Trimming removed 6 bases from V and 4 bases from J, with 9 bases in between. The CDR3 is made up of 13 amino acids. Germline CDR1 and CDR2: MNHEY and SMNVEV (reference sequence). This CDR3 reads CASSLSFTGELFF. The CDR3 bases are TGTGCCAGCAGCCTTAGCTTCACCGGGGAGCTGTTTTTT.

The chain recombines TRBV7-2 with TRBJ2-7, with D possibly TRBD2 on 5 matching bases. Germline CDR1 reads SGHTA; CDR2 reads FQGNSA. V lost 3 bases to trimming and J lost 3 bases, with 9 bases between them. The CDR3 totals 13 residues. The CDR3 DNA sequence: TGTGCCAGCAGCTTTCGTGAGGGCTACGAGCAGTACTTC. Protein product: CASSFREGYEQYF.

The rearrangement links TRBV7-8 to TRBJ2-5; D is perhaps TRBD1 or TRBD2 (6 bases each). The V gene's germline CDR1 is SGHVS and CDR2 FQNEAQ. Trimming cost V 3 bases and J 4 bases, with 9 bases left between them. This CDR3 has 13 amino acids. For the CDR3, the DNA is TGTGCCAGCAGCTTTGGGGGGCGAGAGACCCAGTACTTC. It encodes CASSFGGRETQYF.

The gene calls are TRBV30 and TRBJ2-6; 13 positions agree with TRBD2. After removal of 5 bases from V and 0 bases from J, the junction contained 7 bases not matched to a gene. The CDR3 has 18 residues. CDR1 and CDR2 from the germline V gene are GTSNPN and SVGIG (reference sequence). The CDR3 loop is CAWHGTSGESSGANVLTF. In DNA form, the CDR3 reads TGTGCCTGGCACGGGACTAGCGGGGAGAGCTCTGGGGCCAACGTCCTGACTTTC.

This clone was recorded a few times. CDR3 DNA sequence: TGCGCCAGCAGCCAAGAAGATACTGAAGCTTTCTTT. Encoded protein: CASSQEDTEAFF. This rearrangement joins TRBV4-1 to TRBJ1-1; no reliable D call. The germline gives CDR1 MGHRA, CDR2 YSYEKL. This CDR3 is built from 12 residues. V lost 0 bases to trimming and J lost 5 bases, with 4 bases between them.

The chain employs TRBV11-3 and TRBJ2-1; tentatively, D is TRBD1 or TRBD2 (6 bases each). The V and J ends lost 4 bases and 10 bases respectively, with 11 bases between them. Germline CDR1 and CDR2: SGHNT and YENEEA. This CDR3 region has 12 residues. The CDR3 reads CASSYGGGEQFF. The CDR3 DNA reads TGTGCCAGCAGCTACGGAGGGGGGGAGCAGTTCTTC.

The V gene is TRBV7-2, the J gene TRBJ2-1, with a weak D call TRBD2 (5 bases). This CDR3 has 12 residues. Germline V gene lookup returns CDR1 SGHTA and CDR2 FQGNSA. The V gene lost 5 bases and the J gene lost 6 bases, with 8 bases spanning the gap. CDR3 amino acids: CASSGLGNEQFF. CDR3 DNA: TGTGCCAGCAGCGGACTCGGCAATGAGCAGTTCTTC. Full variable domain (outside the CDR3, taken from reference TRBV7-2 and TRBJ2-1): GAGVSQSPSNKVTEKGKDVELRCDPISGHTALYWYRQSLGQGLEFLIYFQGNSAPDKSGLPSDRFSAERTGGSVSTLTIQRTQQEDSAVYLCASSGLGNEQFFGPGTRLTVL.

The CDR3 is CASSINYMGTAYYEQYF. In DNA form, the CDR3 reads TGTGCCAGCAGCATAAACTATATGGGGACGGCTTACTACGAGCAGTACTTC. The V gene is TRBV11-2, the J gene TRBJ2-7; D is perhaps TRBD1 or TRBD2 (5 bases each). V was trimmed by 5 bases and J by 3 bases, leaving 23 bases between them. CDR1 SGHAT and CDR2 FQNNGV come from the germline V gene. There are 17 residues in the CDR3.